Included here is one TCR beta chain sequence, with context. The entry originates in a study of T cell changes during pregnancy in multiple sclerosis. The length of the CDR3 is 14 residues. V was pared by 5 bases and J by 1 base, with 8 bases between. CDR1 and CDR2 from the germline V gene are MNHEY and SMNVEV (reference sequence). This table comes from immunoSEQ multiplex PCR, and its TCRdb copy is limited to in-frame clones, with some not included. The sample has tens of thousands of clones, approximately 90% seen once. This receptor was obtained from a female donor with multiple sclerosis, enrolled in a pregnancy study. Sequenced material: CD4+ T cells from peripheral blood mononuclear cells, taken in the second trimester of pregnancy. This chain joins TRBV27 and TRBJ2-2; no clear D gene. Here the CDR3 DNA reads TGTGCCAGCAGTCTCACAGAGAACACCGGGGAGCTGTTTTTT. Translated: CASSLTENTGELFF.